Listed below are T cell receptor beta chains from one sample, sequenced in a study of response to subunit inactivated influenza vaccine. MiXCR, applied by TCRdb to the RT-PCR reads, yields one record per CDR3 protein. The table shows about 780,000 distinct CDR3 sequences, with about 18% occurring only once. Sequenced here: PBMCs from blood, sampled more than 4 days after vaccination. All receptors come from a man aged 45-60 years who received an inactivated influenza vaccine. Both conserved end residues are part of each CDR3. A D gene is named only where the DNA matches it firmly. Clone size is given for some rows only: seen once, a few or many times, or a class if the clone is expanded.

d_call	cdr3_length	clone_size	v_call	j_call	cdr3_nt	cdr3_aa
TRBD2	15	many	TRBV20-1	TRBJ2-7	TGCAGTGCTAGAGACCCGGGACTAGCGGGAGGAGAGCAGTACTTC	CSARDPGLAGGEQYF
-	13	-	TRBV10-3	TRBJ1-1	TGTGCCATCAGTTTTCGGGAGCGGACCGAAGCTTTCTTT	CAISFRERTEAFF
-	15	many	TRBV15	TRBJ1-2	TGTGCCACCAGCGCCCGGGACACTGAACCATATGGCTACACCTTC	CATSARDTEPYGYTF
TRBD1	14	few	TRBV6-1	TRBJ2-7	TGTGCCAGCAAAGACAGGGGCCGGAACTACGAGCAGTACTTC	CASKDRGRNYEQYF
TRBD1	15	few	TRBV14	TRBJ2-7	TGTGCCAGCAGCCAAGGCGGGACAGGCCTCTACGAGCAGTACTTC	CASSQGGTGLYEQYF
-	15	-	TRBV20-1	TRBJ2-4	TGCAGTGCTCAGGCGACATACCTAGCCAAAAACATTCAGTACTTC	CSAQATYLAKNIQYF
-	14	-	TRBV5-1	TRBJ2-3	TGCGCCAGCAGCTTGTCAGTTTTAACAGATACGCAGTATTTT	CASSLSVLTDTQYF
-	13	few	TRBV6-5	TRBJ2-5	TGTGCCAGCAGTTTATCTACTGAGCAGACCCAGTACTTC	CASSLSTEQTQYF
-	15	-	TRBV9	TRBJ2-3	TGTGCCAGCAGCGTAGGCCCCCAGGCCCCAGATACGCAGTATTTT	CASSVGPQAPDTQYF
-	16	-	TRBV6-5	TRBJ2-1	TGTGCCAGCAGTTACTCGGGGCTAGCCGAAGGCTATGAGCAGTTCTTC	CASSYSGLAEGYEQFF
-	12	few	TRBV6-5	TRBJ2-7	TGTGCCAGCAGAGGGTCCGGGTACGAGCAGTACTTC	CASRGSGYEQYF
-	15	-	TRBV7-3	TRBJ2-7	TGTGCCAGCAGCCCCTTGGGGGGTGAGGGTTACGAGCAGTACTTC	CASSPLGGEGYEQYF
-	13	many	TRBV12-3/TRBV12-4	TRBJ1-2	TGTGCCAGCAGTTTAAGTCATAACTATGGCTACACCTTC	CASSLSHNYGYTF
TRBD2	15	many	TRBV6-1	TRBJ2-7	TGTGCCAGCAAACCCCCGACGGGAGGGCCCTACGAGCAGTACTTC	CASKPPTGGPYEQYF
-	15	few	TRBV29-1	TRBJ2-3	TGCAGCGTTGAACGGGGATCTACTAGAAAGGATACGCAGTATTTT	CSVERGSTRKDTQYF
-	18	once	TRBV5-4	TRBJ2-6	TGTGCCAGCAGCTTGGGGCTCTTGTGGTACGCTGGGGCCAACGTCCTGACTTTC	CASSLGLLWYAGANVLTF
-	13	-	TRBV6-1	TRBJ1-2	TGTGCCAGCAGGAGCAGCGGAGCCTATGGCTACACCTTC	CASRSSGAYGYTF
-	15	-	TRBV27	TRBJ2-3	TGTGCCAGCAGCCGAGCCCAACCCTGGACAGATACGCAGTATTTT	CASSRAQPWTDTQYF